Sequencing of this T cell receptor (beta chain) was carried out in a study of identical twins. This clonotype was picked up a small number of times. TCRdb passed the 5' RACE reads through MiXCR, listing each CDR3 protein once. The repertoire holds fewer than 250,000 distinct CDR3 sequences, with around a tenth as singletons. From germline, CDR1 is DFQATT and CDR2 SNEGSKA (reference sequence). V dropped 1 base and J dropped 4; count of bases not matched to a gene: 14. The CDR3 sequence is 17 residues long. The rearrangement joins TRBV20-1 to TRBJ2-3, with 7 bases aligning to TRBD2. Sequencing was done on a sample of memory (CD45RO+) T cells sorted from blood. This TCR was sampled from a young woman in good health. The CDR3 loop is CSARATSGRVTPDTQYF. CDR3 DNA sequence: TGCAGTGCTAGAGCGACCAGTGGGAGGGTTACCCCAGATACGCAGTATTTT.